This TCR beta chain was retrieved from a study of cytomegalovirus exposure and HLA in healthy donors. Study details: An earlier analysis found fewer than 120 million unique TCR beta sequences from approximately 190 million T cells.

This clone is classed as medium-sized. Trimming shortened V by 7 bases and J by 1 base, and 10 bases separated the two germline ends. In germline, CDR1 is LNHDA, CDR2 SQIVND (reference sequence). The CDR3 extends over 13 amino acids. The PCR was carried out with 60 Vbeta primers and 13 Jbeta primers. Libraries were prepared by immunoSEQ multiplex PCR; TCRdb keeps only in-frame clonotypes and omits some of them. The table records around 200,000 clones, 65% to 90% of them present only once. The source of this sequence is a girl between 5 and 17 years old in good health and CMV-seronegative. The chain links TRBV19 to TRBJ1-1; a possible D gene is TRBD1 (5 bases). Sequencing used PBMCs. The CDR3 nucleotides read TGTGCCAGTAAGGTGGGGGGGAACACTGAAGCTTTCTTT. Protein sequence: CASKVGGNTEAFF.